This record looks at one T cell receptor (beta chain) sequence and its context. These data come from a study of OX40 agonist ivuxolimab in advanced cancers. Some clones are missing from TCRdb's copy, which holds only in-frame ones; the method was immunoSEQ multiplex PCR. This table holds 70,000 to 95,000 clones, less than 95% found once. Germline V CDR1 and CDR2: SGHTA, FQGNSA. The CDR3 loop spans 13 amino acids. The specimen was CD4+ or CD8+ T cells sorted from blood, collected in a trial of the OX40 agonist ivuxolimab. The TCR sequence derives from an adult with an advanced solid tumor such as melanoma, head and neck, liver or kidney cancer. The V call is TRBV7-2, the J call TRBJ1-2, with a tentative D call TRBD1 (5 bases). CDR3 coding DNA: TGTGCTAAGGGAGGGGTTCCTAACTATGGCTACACCTTC. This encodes CAKGGVPNYGYTF.